This TCR beta chain was captured in a study of T-cell memory formation after mild COVID-19. MiXCR was run by TCRdb on the 5' RACE reads, yielding one entry per CDR3 protein. The sample has around 200,000 distinct CDR3 sequences; 9.5% are singletons. The CDR3 extends over 14 amino acids. CDR1 and CDR2 from the germline V gene are MNHEY and SVGEGT. The V gene end was trimmed by 6 bases and the J gene end by 3 bases; junction bases not matched to a gene: 5. The sample consisted of PBMCs or a T cell subset sorted from them (not recorded which). This rearrangement joins TRBV6-2 or TRBV6-3 to TRBJ2-7; TRBD1 matches at 10 bases. The TCR comes from a man younger than 30 who had mild COVID-19 (a few samples of this study predate the infection). Cell type and time point are not known. In DNA form, the CDR3 reads TGTGCCAGCAGACCCGGGACAGGGGTCTACGAGCAGTACGTC. This codes for CASRPGTGVYEQYV.